This T cell receptor (beta chain) derives from a study of blood T cell repertoires in COVID-19. Study-level information: From T cells, B-cell-depleted T cells, or PBMCs came the material, which was cDNA or gDNA.

TCRdb's copy holds only in-frame clones and misses some; the assay was immunoSEQ multiplex PCR. The sample has some 260,000 clones, 75% to 90% seen once; the top ten hold roughly 10%. The sequencing input was peripheral blood. The origin of this receptor is a woman between 65 and 79 years old with COVID-19, enrolled during active disease.

The CDR3 DNA sequence: TGTGCCAGCTCACCATTTCTTGACAGGAGCTCTGGAAACACCATATATTTT. Translated, it gives CASSPFLDRSSGNTIYF. The chain employs TRBV18 and TRBJ1-3; D might be TRBD1 (6 bases). The CDR3 extends over 17 amino acids. CDR1 KGHSH and CDR2 LQKENI come from the germline V gene. V was cut by 2 bases and J by 0 bases, with 14 bases left in between.